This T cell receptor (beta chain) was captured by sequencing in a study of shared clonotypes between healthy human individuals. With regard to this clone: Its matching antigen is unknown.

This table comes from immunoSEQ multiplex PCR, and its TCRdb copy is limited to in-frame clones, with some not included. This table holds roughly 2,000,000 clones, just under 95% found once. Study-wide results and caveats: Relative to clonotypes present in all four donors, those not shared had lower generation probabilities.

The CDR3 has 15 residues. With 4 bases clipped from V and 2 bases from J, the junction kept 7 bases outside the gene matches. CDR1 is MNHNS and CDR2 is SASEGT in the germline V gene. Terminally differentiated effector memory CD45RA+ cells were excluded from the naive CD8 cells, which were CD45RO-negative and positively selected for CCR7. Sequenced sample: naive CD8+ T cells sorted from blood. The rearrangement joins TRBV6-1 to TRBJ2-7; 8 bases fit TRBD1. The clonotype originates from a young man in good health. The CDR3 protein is CASSAQGERPYEQYF. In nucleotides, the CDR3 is TGTGCCAGCAGTGCACAGGGGGAAAGACCCTACGAGCAGTACTTC.